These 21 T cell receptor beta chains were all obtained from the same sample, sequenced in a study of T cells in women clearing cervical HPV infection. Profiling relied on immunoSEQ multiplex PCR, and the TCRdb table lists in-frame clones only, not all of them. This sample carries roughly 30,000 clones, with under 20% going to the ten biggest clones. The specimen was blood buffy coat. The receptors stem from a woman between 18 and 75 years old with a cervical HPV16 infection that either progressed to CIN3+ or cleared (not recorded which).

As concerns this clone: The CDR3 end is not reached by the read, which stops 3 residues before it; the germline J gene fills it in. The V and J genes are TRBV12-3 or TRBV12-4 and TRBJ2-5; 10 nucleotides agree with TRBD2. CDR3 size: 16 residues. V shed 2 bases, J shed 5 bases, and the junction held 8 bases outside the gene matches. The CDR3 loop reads CASSLNSGGMMETQYF. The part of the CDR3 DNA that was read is TGTGCCAGCAGTTTAAATAGCGGGGGGATGATGGAGACC.

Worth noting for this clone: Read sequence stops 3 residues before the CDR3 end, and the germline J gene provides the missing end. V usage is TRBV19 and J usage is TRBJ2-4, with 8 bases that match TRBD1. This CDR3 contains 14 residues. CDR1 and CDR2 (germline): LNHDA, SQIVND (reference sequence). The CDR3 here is CASRSGQGNYGQYF. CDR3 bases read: TGTGCCAGTAGGTCCGGACAGGGTAACTATGGT.

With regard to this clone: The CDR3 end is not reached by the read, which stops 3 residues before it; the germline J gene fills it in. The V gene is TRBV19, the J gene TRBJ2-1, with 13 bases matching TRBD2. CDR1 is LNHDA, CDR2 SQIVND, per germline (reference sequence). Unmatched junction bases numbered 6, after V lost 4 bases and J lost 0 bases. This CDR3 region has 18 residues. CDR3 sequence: CASSSQLAGGASYNEQFF. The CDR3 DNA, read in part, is TGTGCCAGTAGTAGCCAACTAGCGGGGGGGGCCTCCTACAATGAG.

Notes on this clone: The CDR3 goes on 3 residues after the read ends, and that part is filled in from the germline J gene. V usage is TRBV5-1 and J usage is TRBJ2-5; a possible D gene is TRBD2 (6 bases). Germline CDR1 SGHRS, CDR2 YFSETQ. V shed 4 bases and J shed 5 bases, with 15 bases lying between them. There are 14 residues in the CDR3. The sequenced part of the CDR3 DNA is TGCGCCAGCAGCACAGTCGCGGGATCCGAGACC. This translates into CASSTVAGSET. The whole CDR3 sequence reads CASSTVAGSETQYF. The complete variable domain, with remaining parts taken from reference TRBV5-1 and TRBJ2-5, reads KAGVTQTPRYLIKTRGQQVTLSCSPISGHRSVSWYQQTPGQGLQFLFEYFSETQRNKGNFPGRFSGRQFSNSRSEMNVSTLELGDSALYLCASSTVAGSETQYFGPGTRLLVL.

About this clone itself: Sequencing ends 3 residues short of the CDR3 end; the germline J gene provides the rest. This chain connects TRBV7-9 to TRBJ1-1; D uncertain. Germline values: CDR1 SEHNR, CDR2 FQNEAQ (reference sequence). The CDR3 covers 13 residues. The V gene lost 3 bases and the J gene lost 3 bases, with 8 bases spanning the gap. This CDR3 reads CASSFTVDTEAFF. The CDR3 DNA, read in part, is TGTGCCAGCAGCTTTACAGTCGACACTGAA.

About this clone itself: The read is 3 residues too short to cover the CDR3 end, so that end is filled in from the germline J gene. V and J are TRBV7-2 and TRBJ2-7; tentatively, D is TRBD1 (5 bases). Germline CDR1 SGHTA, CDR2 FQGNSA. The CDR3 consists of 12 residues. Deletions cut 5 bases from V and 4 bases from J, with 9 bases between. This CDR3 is CASSPDTYEQYF. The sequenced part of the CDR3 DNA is TGTGCCAGCAGCCCGGACACTTACGAG. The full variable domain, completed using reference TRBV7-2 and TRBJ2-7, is GAGVSQSPSNKVTEKGKDVELRCDPISGHTALYWYRQSLGQGLEFLIYFQGNSAPDKSGLPSDRFSAERTGGSVSTLTIQRTQQEDSAVYLCASSPDTYEQYFGPGTRLTVT.

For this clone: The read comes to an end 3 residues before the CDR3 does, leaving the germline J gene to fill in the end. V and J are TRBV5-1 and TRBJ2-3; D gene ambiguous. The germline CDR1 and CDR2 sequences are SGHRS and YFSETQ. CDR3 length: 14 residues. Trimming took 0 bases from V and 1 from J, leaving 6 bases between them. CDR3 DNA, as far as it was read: TGCGCCAGCAGCTTGGACGTAGGCACAGATACG. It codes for CASSLDVGTDT. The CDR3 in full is CASSLDVGTDTQYF.

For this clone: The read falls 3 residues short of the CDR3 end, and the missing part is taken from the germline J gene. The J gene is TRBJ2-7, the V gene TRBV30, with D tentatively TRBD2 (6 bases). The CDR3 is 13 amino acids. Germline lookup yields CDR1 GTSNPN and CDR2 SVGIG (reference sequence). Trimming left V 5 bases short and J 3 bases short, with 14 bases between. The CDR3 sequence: CAWGRRGNYEQYF. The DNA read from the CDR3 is TGTGCCTGGGGACGGAGGGGAAACTACGAG. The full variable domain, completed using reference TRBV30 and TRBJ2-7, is SQTIHQWPATLVQPVGSPLSLECTVEGTSNPNLYWYRQAAGRGLQLLFYSVGIGQISSEVPQNLSASRPQDRQFILSSKKLLLSDSGFYLCAWGRRGNYEQYFGPGTRLTVT.

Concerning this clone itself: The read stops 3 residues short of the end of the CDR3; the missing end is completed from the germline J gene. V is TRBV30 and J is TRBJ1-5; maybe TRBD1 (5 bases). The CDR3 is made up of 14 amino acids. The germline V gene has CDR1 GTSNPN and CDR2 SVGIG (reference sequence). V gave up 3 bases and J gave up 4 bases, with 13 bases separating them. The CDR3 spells CAWSAGYRNQPQHF. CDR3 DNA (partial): TGTGCCTGGAGCGCCGGTTACAGGAATCAGCCC.

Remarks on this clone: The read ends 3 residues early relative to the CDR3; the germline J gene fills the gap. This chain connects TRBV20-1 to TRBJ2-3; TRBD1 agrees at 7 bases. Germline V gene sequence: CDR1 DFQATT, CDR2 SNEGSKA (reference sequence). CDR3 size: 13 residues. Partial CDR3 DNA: TGCAGTGTACAGGGGTTGAGCAATCAGCCG. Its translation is CSVQGLSNQP. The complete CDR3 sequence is CSVQGLSNQPQYF.

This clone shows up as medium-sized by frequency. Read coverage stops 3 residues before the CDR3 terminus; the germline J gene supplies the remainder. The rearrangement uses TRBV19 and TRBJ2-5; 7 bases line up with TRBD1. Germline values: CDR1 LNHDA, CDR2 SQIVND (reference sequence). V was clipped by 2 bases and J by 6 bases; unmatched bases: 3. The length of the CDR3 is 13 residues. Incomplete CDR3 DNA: TGTGCCAGTAGTATAAACAGGGGAAAGACC. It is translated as CASSINRGKT. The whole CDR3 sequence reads CASSINRGKTQYF.

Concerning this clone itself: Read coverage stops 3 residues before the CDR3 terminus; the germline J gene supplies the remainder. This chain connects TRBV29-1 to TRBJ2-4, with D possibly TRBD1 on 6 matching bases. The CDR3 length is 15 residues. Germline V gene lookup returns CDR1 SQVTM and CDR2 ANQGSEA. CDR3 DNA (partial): TGCAGCACTTCCCCCGGAACAGGGCCTAACTATGGT. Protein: CSTSPGTGPNYG. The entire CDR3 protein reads CSTSPGTGPNYGQYF.

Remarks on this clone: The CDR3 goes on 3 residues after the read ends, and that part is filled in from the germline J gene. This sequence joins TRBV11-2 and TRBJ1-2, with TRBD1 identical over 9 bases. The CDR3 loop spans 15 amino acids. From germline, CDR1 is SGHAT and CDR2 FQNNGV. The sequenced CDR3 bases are TGTGCCAGCAGCTTAACACCAGGGGGACAGGGAGGC. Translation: CASSLTPGGQGG. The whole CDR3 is CASSLTPGGQGGYTF.

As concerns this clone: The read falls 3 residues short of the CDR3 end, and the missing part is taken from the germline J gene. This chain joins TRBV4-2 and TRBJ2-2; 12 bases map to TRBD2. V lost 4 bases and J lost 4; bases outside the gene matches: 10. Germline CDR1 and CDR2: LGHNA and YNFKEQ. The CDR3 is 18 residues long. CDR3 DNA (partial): TGTGCCAGCAGCCGAGACCACCTAGCGGGGGGGCCCACCGGGGAG. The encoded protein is CASSRDHLAGGPTGE. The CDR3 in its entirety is CASSRDHLAGGPTGELFF.

CDR3 DNA (partial): TGTGCCAGCAGCCGTACCGGACAGGGAAACTACAATGAG. It specifies CASSRTGQGNYNE. The full CDR3 is CASSRTGQGNYNEQFF. This chain joins TRBV7-8 and TRBJ2-1, with 8 bases that match TRBD1. The CDR3 goes on 3 residues after the read ends, and that part is filled in from the germline J gene. The CDR3 loop spans 16 amino acids. The germline CDR1 and CDR2 sequences are SGHVS and FQNEAQ. The ends lost 5 bases at V and 3 bases at J; junction bases unmatched: 9.

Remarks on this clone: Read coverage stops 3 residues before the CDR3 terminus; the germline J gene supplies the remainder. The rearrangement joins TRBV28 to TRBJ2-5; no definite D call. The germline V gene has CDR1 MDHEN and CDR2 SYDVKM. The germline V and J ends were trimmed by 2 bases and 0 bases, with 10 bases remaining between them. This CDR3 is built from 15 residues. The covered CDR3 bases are TGTGCCAGCAGTTTAACCCACGGGTACCAAGAGACC. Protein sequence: CASSLTHGYQET. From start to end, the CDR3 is CASSLTHGYQETQYF.

The CDR3 DNA, read in part, is TGTGCCAGCAGTGAAGTCGCAGGGGGCTACGAG. This sequence encodes CASSEVAGGYE. The full CDR3 is CASSEVAGGYEQYF. The chain recombines TRBV6-1 with TRBJ2-7, with 7 bases identical to TRBD1. The read terminates 3 residues before the CDR3 end, so the remaining end is supplied by the germline J gene. CDR1 is MNHNS and CDR2 is SASEGT in the germline V gene. V was pared by 1 base and J by 3 bases, with 3 bases of the junction left unmatched. The CDR3 extends over 14 amino acids.

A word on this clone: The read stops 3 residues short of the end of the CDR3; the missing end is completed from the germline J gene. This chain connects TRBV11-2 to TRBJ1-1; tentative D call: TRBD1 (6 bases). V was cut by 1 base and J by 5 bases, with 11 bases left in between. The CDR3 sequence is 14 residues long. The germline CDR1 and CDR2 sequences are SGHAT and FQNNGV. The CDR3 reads CASSLGRGGTEAFF. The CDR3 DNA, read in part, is TGTGCCAGCAGCTTAGGCCGAGGGGGAACTGAA.

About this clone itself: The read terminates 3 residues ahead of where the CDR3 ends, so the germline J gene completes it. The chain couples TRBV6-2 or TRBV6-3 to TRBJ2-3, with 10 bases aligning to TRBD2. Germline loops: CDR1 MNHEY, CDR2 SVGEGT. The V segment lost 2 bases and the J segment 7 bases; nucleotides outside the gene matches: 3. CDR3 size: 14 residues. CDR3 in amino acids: CASSYGLAVYTQYF. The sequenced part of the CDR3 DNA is TGTGCCAGCAGTTACGGACTAGCGGTTTATACG.

The sequenced CDR3 bases are TGTGCCAGCAGCTTAGTCGGGGGGATCTACGAG. Protein sequence: CASSLVGGIYE. The whole CDR3 reads CASSLVGGIYEQYF. This chain connects TRBV7-9 to TRBJ2-7; 7 nucleotides match TRBD2. Read sequence stops 3 residues before the CDR3 end, and the germline J gene provides the missing end. In germline, CDR1 is SEHNR, CDR2 FQNEAQ (reference sequence). The V gene end was trimmed by 1 base and the J gene end by 3 bases; junction bases not matched to a gene: 3. This CDR3 has 14 residues. The full variable domain, in which reference TRBV7-9 and TRBJ2-7 provide the parts outside the CDR3, is DTGVSQNPRHKITKRGQNVTFRCDPISEHNRLYWYRQTLGQGPEFLTYFQNEAQLEKSRLLSDRFSAERPKGSFSTLEIQRTEQGDSAMYLCASSLVGGIYEQYFGPGTRLTVT.

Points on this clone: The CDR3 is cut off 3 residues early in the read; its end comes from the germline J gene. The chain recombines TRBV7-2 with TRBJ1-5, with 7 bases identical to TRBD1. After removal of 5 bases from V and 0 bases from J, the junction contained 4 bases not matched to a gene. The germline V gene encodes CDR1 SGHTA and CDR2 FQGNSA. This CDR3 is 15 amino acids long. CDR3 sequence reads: CASSPTGYSNQPQHF. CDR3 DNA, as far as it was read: TGTGCCAGCAGCCCGACAGGGTATAGCAATCAGCCC. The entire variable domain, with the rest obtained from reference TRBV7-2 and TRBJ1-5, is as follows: GAGVSQSPSNKVTEKGKDVELRCDPISGHTALYWYRQSLGQGLEFLIYFQGNSAPDKSGLPSDRFSAERTGGSVSTLTIQRTQQEDSAVYLCASSPTGYSNQPQHFGDGTRLSIL.